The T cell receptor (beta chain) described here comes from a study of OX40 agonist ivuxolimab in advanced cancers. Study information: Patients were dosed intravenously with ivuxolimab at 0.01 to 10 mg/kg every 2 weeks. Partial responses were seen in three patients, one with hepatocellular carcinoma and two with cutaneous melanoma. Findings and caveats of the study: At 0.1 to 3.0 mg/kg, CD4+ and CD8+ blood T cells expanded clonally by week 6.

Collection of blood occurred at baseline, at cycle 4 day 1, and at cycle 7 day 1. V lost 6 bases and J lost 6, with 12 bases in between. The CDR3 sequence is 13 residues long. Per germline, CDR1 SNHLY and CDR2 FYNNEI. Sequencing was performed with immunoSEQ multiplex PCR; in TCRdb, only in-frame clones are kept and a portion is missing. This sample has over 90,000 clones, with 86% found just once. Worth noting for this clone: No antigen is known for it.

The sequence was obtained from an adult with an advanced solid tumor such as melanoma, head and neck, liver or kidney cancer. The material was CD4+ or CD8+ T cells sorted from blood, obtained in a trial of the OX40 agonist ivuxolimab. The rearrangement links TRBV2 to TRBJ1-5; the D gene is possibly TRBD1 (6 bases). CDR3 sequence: CASRGDTGQPQHF. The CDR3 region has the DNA TGTGCCAGCAGAGGGGACACGGGTCAGCCCCAGCATTTT. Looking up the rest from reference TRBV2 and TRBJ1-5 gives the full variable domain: EPEVTQTPSHQVTQMGQEVILRCVPISNHLYFYWYRQILGQKVEFLVSFYNNEISEKSEIFDDQFSVERPDGSNFTLKIRSTKLEDSAMYFCASRGDTGQPQHFGDGTRLSIL.